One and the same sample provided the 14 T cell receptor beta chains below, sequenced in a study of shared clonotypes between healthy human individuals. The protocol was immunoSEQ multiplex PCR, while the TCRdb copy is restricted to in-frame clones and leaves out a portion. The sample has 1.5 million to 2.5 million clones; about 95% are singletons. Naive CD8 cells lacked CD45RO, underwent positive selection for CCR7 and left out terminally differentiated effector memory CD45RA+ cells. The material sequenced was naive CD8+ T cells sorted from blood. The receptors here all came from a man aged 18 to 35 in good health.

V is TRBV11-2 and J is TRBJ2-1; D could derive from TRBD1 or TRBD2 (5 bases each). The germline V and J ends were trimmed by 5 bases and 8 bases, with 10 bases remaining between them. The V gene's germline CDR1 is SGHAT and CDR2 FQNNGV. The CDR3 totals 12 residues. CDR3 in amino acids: CASSPLGDEQFF. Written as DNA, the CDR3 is TGTGCCAGCAGCCCCCTGGGGGATGAGCAGTTCTTC.

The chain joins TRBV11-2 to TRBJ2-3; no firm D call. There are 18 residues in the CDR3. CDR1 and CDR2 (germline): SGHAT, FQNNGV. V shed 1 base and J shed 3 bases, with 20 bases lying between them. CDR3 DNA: TGTGCCAGCAGCTTAGTTTTTCTTCCACACTTAGGTACAGATACGCAGTATTTT. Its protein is CASSLVFLPHLGTDTQYF.

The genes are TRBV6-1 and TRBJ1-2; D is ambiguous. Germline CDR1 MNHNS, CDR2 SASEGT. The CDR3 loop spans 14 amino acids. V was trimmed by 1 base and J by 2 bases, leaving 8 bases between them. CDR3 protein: CASSEVARNYGYTF. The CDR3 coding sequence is TGTGCCAGCAGTGAAGTTGCGAGGAACTATGGCTACACCTTC.

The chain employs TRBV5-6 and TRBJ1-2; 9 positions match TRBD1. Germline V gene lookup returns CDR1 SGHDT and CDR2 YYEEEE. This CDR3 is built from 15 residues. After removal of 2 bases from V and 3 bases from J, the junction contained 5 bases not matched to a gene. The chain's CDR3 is CASSFMTGGDYGYTF. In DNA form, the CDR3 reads TGTGCCAGCAGCTTTATGACAGGGGGGGACTATGGCTACACCTTC.

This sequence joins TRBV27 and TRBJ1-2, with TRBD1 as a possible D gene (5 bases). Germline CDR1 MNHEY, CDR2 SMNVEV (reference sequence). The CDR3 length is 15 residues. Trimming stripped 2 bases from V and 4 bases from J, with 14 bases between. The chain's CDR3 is CASSLVGALGYGYTF. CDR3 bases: TGTGCCAGCAGTTTAGTCGGGGCCCTAGGCTATGGCTACACCTTC.

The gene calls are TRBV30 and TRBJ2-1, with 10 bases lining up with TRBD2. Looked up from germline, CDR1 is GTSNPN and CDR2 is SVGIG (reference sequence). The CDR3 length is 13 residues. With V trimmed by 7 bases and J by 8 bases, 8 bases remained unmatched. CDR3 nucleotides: TGTGCCTTGGAGCGGGAGGGTAGCTATGAGCAGTTCTTC. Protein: CALEREGSYEQFF.

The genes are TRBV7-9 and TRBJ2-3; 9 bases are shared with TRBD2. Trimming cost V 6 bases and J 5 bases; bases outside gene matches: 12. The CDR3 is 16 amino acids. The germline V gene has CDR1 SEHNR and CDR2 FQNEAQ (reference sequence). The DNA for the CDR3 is TGTGCCAGCAGTCCTGTAGCGGGGGTCTATGTAGATACGCAGTATTTT. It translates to CASSPVAGVYVDTQYF.

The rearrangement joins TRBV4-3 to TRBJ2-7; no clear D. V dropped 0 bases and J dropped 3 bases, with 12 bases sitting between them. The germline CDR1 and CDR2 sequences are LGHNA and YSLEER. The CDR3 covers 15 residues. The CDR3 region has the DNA TGCGCCAGCAGCCAAGATTGGCCAGGATTCTACGAGCAGTACTTC. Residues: CASSQDWPGFYEQYF.

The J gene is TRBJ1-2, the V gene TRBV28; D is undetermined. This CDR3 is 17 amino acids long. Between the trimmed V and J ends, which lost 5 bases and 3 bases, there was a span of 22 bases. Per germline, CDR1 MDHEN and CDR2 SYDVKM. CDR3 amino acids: CASSPPEGGVVYYGYTF. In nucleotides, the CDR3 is TGTGCCAGCAGTCCCCCGGAGGGCGGGGTTGTTTACTATGGCTACACCTTC.

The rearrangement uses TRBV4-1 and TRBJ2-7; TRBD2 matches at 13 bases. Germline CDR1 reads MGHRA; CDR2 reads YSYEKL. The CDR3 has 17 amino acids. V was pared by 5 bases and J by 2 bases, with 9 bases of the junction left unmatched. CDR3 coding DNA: TGCGCCAGCAGCGCCCGGGGACTAGCGGGATCGACCTACGAGCAGTACTTC. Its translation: CASSARGLAGSTYEQYF.

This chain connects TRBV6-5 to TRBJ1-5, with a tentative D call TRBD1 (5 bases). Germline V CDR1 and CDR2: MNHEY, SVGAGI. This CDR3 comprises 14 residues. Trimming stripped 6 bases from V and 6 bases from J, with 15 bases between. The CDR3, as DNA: TGTGCCAGCAGGGGGGGGGTTGGTAGTCAGCCCCAGCATTTT. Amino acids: CASRGGVGSQPQHF.

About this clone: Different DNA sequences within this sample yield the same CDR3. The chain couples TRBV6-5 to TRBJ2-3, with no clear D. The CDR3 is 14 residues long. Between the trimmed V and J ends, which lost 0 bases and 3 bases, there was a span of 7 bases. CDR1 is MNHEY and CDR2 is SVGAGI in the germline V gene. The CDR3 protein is CASSYSTATDTQYF. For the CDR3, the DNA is TGTGCCAGCAGTTACTCGACTGCGACAGATACGCAGTATTTT.

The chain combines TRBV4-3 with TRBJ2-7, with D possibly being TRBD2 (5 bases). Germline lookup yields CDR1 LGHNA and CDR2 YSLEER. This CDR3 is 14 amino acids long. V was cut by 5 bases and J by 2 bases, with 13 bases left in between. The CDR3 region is CASSATWGAYEQYF. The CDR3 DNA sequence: TGCGCCAGCAGCGCTACATGGGGAGCCTACGAGCAGTACTTC.

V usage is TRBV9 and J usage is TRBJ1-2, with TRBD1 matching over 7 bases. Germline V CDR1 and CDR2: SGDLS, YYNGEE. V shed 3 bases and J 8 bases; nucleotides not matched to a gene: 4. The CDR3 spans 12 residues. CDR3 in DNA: TGTGCCAGCAGCGCCGACAGGGAGGGCTACACCTTC. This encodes CASSADREGYTF.